The T cell receptor beta chain described here comes from a study of cytomegalovirus exposure and HLA in healthy donors (dated by TCRdb to about 2017). Regarding the complete study: In an earlier analysis of 550 to 750 of the donors, about 270 Gb of sequence data and 100 million or so unique TCR beta sequences from 180 million or so T cells were reported. Approximately 300 gigabases of sequencing data and around 80 million unique TCR sequences made up an early release that covered around 640 HLA-typed donors. Of the 300 to 500 genotyped donors, roughly 76% were placed in the genetic ancestry cluster associated with self-reported Caucasian donors. The study aimed to test whether cataloging public T cell receptors could reveal signatures of past pathogen exposure. The study used immunosequencing to profile the T cell repertoires of under 700 subjects and linked those repertoires to cytomegalovirus serostatus. A separate validation cohort of roughly 120 different subjects was used in addition to the roughly 720-subject first cohort. To predict cytomegalovirus infection status, the study brought together high-throughput TCR immunosequencing, statistical association of individual TCRs with disease status, and machine learning. A later analysis re-analyzed previously published TCR beta repertoires from 600 to 850 donors and added high-resolution HLA genotyping to study TCR occurrence patterns. Rather than drawing on any new phenotypic data, the later analysis identified candidate immune exposures from TCR beta sequences and the way those sequences occurred across donors. In an earlier analysis of 587 of the donors, high-throughput TCR beta sequencing was used to judge whether each TCR beta V gene segment behaved as functional or pseudogenic. Donor age, sex, ethnicity and CMV serostatus were compiled alongside the repertoire data. A later genetic analysis took genome-wide SNP genotypes for about 65% of the roughly 670 donors and used that subset as a discovery cohort. Every discovery cohort repertoire had been produced on one sequencing platform. HLA typing covered class I and class II loci at four-digit resolution. Typing coverage differed by locus: A, B, C, DRB1 and DQB1 were typed in roughly 620-630 donors, DQA1 in about 550, DPA1 in some 570, and DPB1 in just under 480. A few DR-DQ haplotypes were handled as single units for association and clustering because linkage in the cohort was strong. Across around 400 genotyped donors of the cohort, an average of approximately 240,000 unique TCR beta nucleotide sequences per donor were sequenced, and 15% to 20% of those sequences were non-productive. Broader findings and caveats from the paper: According to the authors, the approach could potentially be generalized to other disease states and immunological phenotypes. An association between a missense DCLRE1C variant and V-gene and J-gene trimming of TCR beta chains was found in a later genetic analysis and replicated in an independent cohort. The cohort was sequenced for TCR beta chains only, and without alpha or paired-chain data the features that could be detected were limited. Across donors, most TCR sequences were observed very rarely, whereas some public TCRs were present in many individuals. Several of the top co-occurrence clusters appeared to be linked to parvovirus B19, influenza, CMV and Epstein-Barr virus, according to a later analysis. Linkage disequilibrium might explain the correlated functional status among segregating V segments, but an unknown experimental factor could not be ruled out. In the study, around 160 TCR beta chains were listed as associated with cytomegalovirus. In an earlier analysis of roughly 560 of the donors, most TCR beta V segments were observed in productive rearrangements about 90% or about 30% of the time, broadly matching IMGT annotations. HLA typing was unavailable for some donors at each locus, so association tests used only the typed subset. The classifier was reported to diagnose cytomegalovirus status with high specificity and sensitivity in both the original and validation cohorts. A later analysis found that most CMV-associated TCR beta chains appeared HLA-restricted, with HLA associations seemingly driven largely by CMV exposure. A further reported finding was that TCR beta sequences accurately predicted the HLA-A and HLA-B alleles for most subjects in the first cohort. The sequencing pipeline was judged likely to have produced a cluster of highly shared sequence variants as a technical artifact. A later analysis associated 15,000 to 20,000 TCR beta sequences with specific HLA alleles at a false discovery rate of 0.05. The 87-base-pair reads could not distinguish some IMGT-functional V segments, including TRBV6-2 and TRBV6-3, so those segments were excluded. In vitro tests confirmed that a few of the cytomegalovirus-associated TCR beta chains recognize cytomegalovirus antigens. In a later genetic analysis, fewer N-insertions in productive TCRs were reported among donors in an Asian-associated ancestry cluster than the approximately 670-donor mean. The earlier analysis of nearly 600 of the donors excluded 15 to 20 rarely observed V segments, including chromosome 9 orphons, because counts were too low. In a later analysis, TCR association rates were found to vary across HLA loci, with the most associated TCRs seen for DRB1 alleles and the fewest for HLA-C alleles. When HLA alleles, especially DR and DQ, strongly co-occurred, attributing TCR associations to individual alleles was difficult. In a later analysis, HLA-associated TCR beta chains were found to be more clonally expanded and to have lower generation probabilities than equally common non-associated chains. For the cohort, immune exposure information was limited to CMV serostatus. Roughly uniform sequencing depth across donors was assumed in presence/absence analyses, although this assumption may not hold.

Taken from the germline V gene, the CDR1 and CDR2 loops are MNHEY and SVGAGI. Relative to germline, V is 3 bases shorter and J is 3 bases shorter, with 12 bases between their ends. There are 14 amino acids in the CDR3, from cysteine to phenylalanine inclusive. Of all the DNA, just the CDR3 is kept, 42 bases in frame from base 1. About this clone: Its target antigen remains unknown. The input lacks base qualities; no much larger clone sits a single base away.

The cohort was made up of roughly 670 healthy bone marrow donors. At the time of sampling, all cohort members were nominally healthy, though unrecorded immune exposures were likely present. The donor tested CMV seropositive and was one of the 289 seropositive cohort members. Each donor provided a peripheral blood sample, and peripheral blood mononuclear cells were used for TCR beta sequencing. The Qiagen DNeasy Blood Extraction Kit was used to extract genomic DNA from the blood cell samples. Libraries came from the immunoSEQ multiplex PCR assay. The multiplex PCR relied on a mix of 60 forward primers for TCR Vbeta segments and 13 reverse primers for TCR Jbeta segments. Amplification of the CDR3 region of rearranged TCR beta genes was performed with a multiplex PCR assay on genomic DNA. On the Illumina HiSeq System, the amplified TCR beta libraries were sequenced as 87-base-pair reads. In the original analysis: In a later analysis, some 80 million unique TCR beta chains were counted across the roughly 700 repertoires, and approximately 11 million of these chains were shared by at least two donors. To remove PCR and sequencing errors, raw reads were error-corrected and collapsed into unique sequences using a nearest-neighbor algorithm that merged closely related sequences. V, D and J gene segments were assigned by aligning CDR3 sequences to IMGT reference sequences. For a sequence to be retained, a match of at least six nucleotides was required to both a V gene segment and a J gene segment. Rearrangements were classified as productive when the CDR3 lacked stop codons and remained in frame with V and J, and all other rearrangements were classified as non-productive. Following IMGT convention, CDR3 was defined as the stretch from the second conserved V-encoded cysteine up to the conserved J-encoded phenylalanine. In an earlier analysis of 500 to 650 of the donors, sequences lacking an unambiguous match to a single V gene segment were excluded. An earlier analysis of a few hundred of the donors classified V segments as functional when productive rearrangements were above 56.7% and as segregating when the standard deviation between donors was above 5%. A statistical classification framework was developed to diagnose cytomegalovirus status using the catalog of TCR beta chain sequences. In a later analysis, V and J genes were assigned by comparing TCR nucleotide sequences against IMGT/GENE-DB human TR gene sequences. In a later analysis, CDR3 sequences and most-parsimonious VDJ recombination scenarios were assigned using the TCRdist pipeline. A later analysis defined each TCR beta chain by its CDR3 amino acid sequence plus V-gene family, and excluded reads lacking a unique V-gene family. As a way to deal with suspected cross-contamination and a sequencing artifact, a later analysis dropped hundreds of nucleotide sequences that were highly shared and had low generation probability. A later analysis calculated a clonal expansion index for each public chain from normalized within-repertoire ranks of inferred template counts. In a later analysis, generation probabilities were computed with a VDJ recombination model fitted to out-of-frame rearrangements, and the resulting probabilities were checked against IGoR. Hypergeometric tests were used in a later analysis to score TCR-TCR, TCR-HLA and TCR-CMV co-occurrence, with a repertoire-size bias correction applied to the TCR pairs. In a later analysis, false discovery rates were estimated by permuting HLA or CMV assignments 20 times. A later analysis grouped co-occurring TCRs with DBSCAN, adding TCRdist sequence similarity when clustering within HLA-allele-positive subsets. Co-occurrence clustering excluded repertoires with fewer than 30,000 or more than 120,000 public chains, plus five with anomalous nucleotide sharing. TCRdb limited this immuneACCESS table to in-frame rearrangements with V and J called. A share of clones is missing; checked studies link under half to unresolved V genes, and the rest is unexplained. Clone size and V and J calls were adopted from that table, with D and trimming inferred from the DNA. Within this sample are approximately 190,000 clones, with approximately 84% of them counted one time only. 2% to 3% of the sample comes from the top ten.

Material: PBMCs. The receptor's source is a woman in her fifties or sixties in good health and CMV-seropositive. The rearrangement joined TRBV6-5 to TRBJ2-7, with TRBD2 as a weak D call on 7 bases. The CDR3 protein: CASSYRRGHYEQYF. In nucleotide form, the sequence is TGTGCCAGCAGTTATAGGCGGGGGCACTACGAGCAGTACTTC.